The entry below gives a single T cell receptor beta chain sequence along with its context. The CDR3 extends over 16 amino acids. Per germline, CDR1 MNHNY and CDR2 SVGAGI (reference sequence). V shed 5 bases, J shed 9 bases, and the junction held 13 bases outside the gene matches. This specimen comes from a study of blood T cell repertoires in COVID-19. Study summary: From T cells, B-cell-depleted T cells, or PBMCs came the material, which was cDNA or gDNA.

As handled by the study authors: The assay estimated nucleated cells by amplifying reference gene primers. The method was immunoSEQ multiplex PCR; TCRdb's version includes in-frame clones alone and lacks a portion of them. The D gene and trimming were derived from the DNA, and the V and J assignments and clone size from that table. The sample lists about 210,000 clones, around 80% occurring once. The sequenced sample consisted of peripheral blood. The origin of this receptor is a woman in her thirties or forties with acute or convalescent COVID-19. The chain recombines TRBV6-6 with TRBJ2-1; 10 bases agree with TRBD2. The CDR3 reads CASSRPSGSGLSEQFF. In DNA form, the CDR3 reads TGTGCCAGCAGTAGACCTAGCGGGAGCGGTCTTAGTGAGCAGTTCTTC.